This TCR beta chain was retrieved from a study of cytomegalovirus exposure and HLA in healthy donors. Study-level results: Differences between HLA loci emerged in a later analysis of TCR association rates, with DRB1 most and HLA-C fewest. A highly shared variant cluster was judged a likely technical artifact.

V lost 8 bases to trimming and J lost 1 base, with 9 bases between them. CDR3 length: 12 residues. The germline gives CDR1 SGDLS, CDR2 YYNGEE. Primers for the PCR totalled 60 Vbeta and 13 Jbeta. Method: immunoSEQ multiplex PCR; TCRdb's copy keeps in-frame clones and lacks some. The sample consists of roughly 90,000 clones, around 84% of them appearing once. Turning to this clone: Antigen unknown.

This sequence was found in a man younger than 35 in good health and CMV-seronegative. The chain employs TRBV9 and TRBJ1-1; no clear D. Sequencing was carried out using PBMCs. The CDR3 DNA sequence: TGTGCCAGTTCTCCGGGGAACACTGAAGCTTTCTTT. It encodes CASSPGNTEAFF.